The rows below give T cell receptor beta chains drawn from one sample of a study of CD8+CD57+ T cells in acquired aplastic anemia. TCRdb re-called the reads through MiXCR, storing one row per CDR3 protein. The table has some 150,000 distinct CDR3 sequences, around half seen once; the top ten hold more than 1%. The material sequenced was sorted CD4+, CD8+, or CD8+CD57+ T cells (not recorded which) from PBMCs. These TCRs come from a human donor with aplastic anemia. CDR3s include the opening cysteine and the closing phenylalanine or tryptophan.

TRBV24-1	TRBJ1-2	CATSEAGPAYGYTF
TRBV10-1	TRBJ2-2	CASKRTNTGELFF
TRBV6-5	TRBJ2-3	CASSSLVTDTQYF
TRBV7-9	TRBJ1-1	CASSLAQWRLNTEAFF
TRBV20-1	TRBJ2-1	CSNRGRSYNEQFF
TRBV29-1	TRBJ2-1	CSVEGEKISYNEQFF
TRBV2	TRBJ2-7	CASSEAGTGYEQYF
TRBV25-1	TRBJ1-2	CVSSQGGYGYTF
TRBV12-3/TRBV12-4	TRBJ1-2	CASSQDSRTSGYTF
TRBV18	TRBJ1-3	CASSPPVGPLTVGNTIYF
TRBV2	TRBJ2-7	CASSPDHARSYEQYF
TRBV12-3/TRBV12-4	TRBJ2-7	CASSQVRGLAYEQYF
TRBV14	TRBJ2-5	CASSQTGPIETQYF
TRBV9	TRBJ2-3	CASSVGRGRSDTQYF
TRBV20-1	TRBJ1-2	CSARDRGGQGLTTPYGYTF
TRBV29-1	TRBJ2-7	CSVVLSSYEQYF
TRBV20-1	TRBJ1-4	CSAKKTGVNEKLFF
TRBV7-8	TRBJ2-7	CASSLGLAGVDEQYF
TRBV5-1	TRBJ2-7	CASSLAMDYSYEQYF
TRBV4-2	TRBJ1-2	CASRRTGAIGDSYGYTF
TRBV20-1	TRBJ1-2	CSARTPEGNYGYTF
TRBV2	TRBJ2-7	CASSEGTGSYEQYF
TRBV20-1	TRBJ2-5	CSAPTGGGETQYF
TRBV19	TRBJ1-1	CASRGRPPGTEAFF
TRBV3-1	TRBJ2-1	CASSQVLLAGPPGEQFF
TRBV5-4	TRBJ2-6	CASSLNPGANVLTF
TRBV5-1	TRBJ2-3	CASSWGQRSDTQYF
TRBV11-2	TRBJ1-3	CASSLSRAGTPGNTIYF
TRBV24-1	TRBJ2-2	CATSDWEGMNTGELFF
TRBV9	TRBJ1-2	CASSVEGAQVHTF
TRBV4-2	TRBJ1-6	CASSQEGQGLNSPLHF
TRBV15	TRBJ2-7	CATSRDRGMSYEQYF
TRBV14	TRBJ2-5	CASSQVGASRKTQYF
TRBV29-1	TRBJ1-2	CSVDIAGAYGYTF
TRBV5-1	TRBJ2-1	CASSSLADDEQFF
TRBV14	TRBJ2-7	CASSPRFGLAGSSYEQYF
TRBV7-6	TRBJ2-7	CASSLMGEQYF
TRBV2	TRBJ2-5	CASSTTSVTVSQYF
TRBV11-1	TRBJ1-1	CASSLGSWDSSDTEAFF
TRBV7-9	TRBJ2-4	CASSLLGSDIQYF
TRBV7-2	TRBJ2-5	CASSTQVGGYETQYF
TRBV20-1	TRBJ1-6	CSARDRDSPLHF
TRBV24-1	TRBJ1-1	CATSRGLGDTEAFF
TRBV2	TRBJ2-7	CATKRGASEQYF
TRBV24-1	TRBJ2-5	CATSDWDSQETQYF
TRBV4-1	TRBJ2-5	CASSQDRVPGTRYF
TRBV10-3	TRBJ1-1	CAISDPGLNTEAFF
TRBV6-2/TRBV6-3	TRBJ2-5	CASSYSDDRPLMETQYF
TRBV11-1	TRBJ2-3	CASSRGGRGSDTQYF
TRBV7-9	TRBJ2-7	CASSQQGSEQYF
TRBV12-5	TRBJ1-6	CASGTQLGPRSPLHF
TRBV2	TRBJ1-2	CASSPQGSEGYTF